This T cell receptor beta chain is from a study of OX40 agonist ivuxolimab in advanced cancers. Study-level information: One hepatocellular carcinoma and two cutaneous melanoma patients partially responded.

Blood sampling was done at baseline, cycle 4 day 1, and cycle 7 day 1. CDR3 length: 13 residues. Germline V gene lookup returns CDR1 MNHGY and CDR2 SAAAGT. V was cut by 6 bases and J by 3 bases, with 8 bases left in between. Sequenced by immunoSEQ multiplex PCR; TCRdb stores in-frame clones only, minus some. The data contain about 40,000 clones, around nine tenths of them singletons. The gene calls are TRBV6-8 and TRBJ1-4; D is unresolved. The specimen comprised CD4+ or CD8+ T cells sorted from blood, sampled in a trial of the OX40 agonist ivuxolimab. The receptor comes from an adult with an advanced solid tumor such as melanoma, head and neck, liver or kidney cancer. This CDR3 reads CASRNSPNEKLFF. The CDR3 DNA reads as TGTGCCAGCAGGAATAGCCCTAATGAAAAACTGTTTTTT.